This TCR beta chain emerged from a study of cytomegalovirus exposure and HLA in healthy donors. Study-level points and caveats: Follow-up analysis later connected one missense variant in DCLRE1C with trimming of TCR beta V- and J-genes. Using a false discovery rate of 0.05, a later analysis showed that 16,951 TCR beta sequences were associated with HLA alleles.

Trimming took off 0 bases at V and 3 bases at J, with 17 bases between the two ends. This CDR3 comprises 17 residues. Germline V gene lookup returns CDR1 MGHRA and CDR2 YSYEKL. As for this clone: What it binds is not known.

PCR was performed using 60 Vbeta and 13 Jbeta primers. Measured with immunoSEQ multiplex PCR; TCRdb has only the in-frame clones, and not every one. The data hold roughly 150,000 clones, with over 60% observed a single time. Sequencing was performed on PBMCs. The TCR originated in a man aged 35 to 55 in good health and CMV-seropositive. This chain links TRBV4-1 with TRBJ1-2; possible D gene TRBD1, 5 bases. The CDR3 bases are TGCGCCAGCAGCCAAGAGTCAGGATGGCGGGGGGACTATGGCTACACCTTC. This gives the protein CASSQESGWRGDYGYTF.